This T cell receptor (beta chain) was profiled in a study of blood T cell repertoires in COVID-19. Study at large: From the United States, Italy and Spain came samples of acute and convalescent COVID-19. Nucleic acid was either cDNA or gDNA, and it came from T cells, B-cell-depleted T cells, or PBMCs.

The authors' processing: Researchers report that nucleated cell counts were estimated from reference gene primer amplification. The table came from immunoSEQ multiplex PCR; TCRdb's copy has only in-frame clones and leaves some out. That table furnishes V, J and clone size, whereas the DNA furnished D and trimming. The sample holds roughly 200,000 clones; about nine tenths are singletons and the top ten take approximately 6.1%. The origin of this receptor is a man at least 80 years old with acute or convalescent COVID-19. The material sequenced was peripheral blood.

CDR3 sequence: CASSLGLAENTGELFF. CDR3 in DNA: TGCGCCAGCAGCTTGGGGCTAGCGGAGAACACCGGGGAGCTGTTTTTT. The genes are TRBV5-1 and TRBJ2-2, with TRBD2 identical over 7 bases. CDR3 length equals 16 residues. V lost 0 bases and J lost 1; bases outside the gene matches: 3. The germline V gene encodes CDR1 SGHRS and CDR2 YFSETQ. Combining the CDR3 with reference TRBV5-1 and TRBJ2-2 gives the whole variable domain KAGVTQTPRYLIKTRGQQVTLSCSPISGHRSVSWYQQTPGQGLQFLFEYFSETQRNKGNFPGRFSGRQFSNSRSEMNVSTLELGDSALYLCASSLGLAENTGELFFGEGSRLTVL.